These T cell receptor beta chains were read from a single sample in a study of naive and memory T cell subsets. In TCRdb, the 5' RACE reads were re-called with MiXCR into one record per CDR3 protein. The data show over 25,000 distinct CDR3 sequences, roughly 25% seen once. The receptors come from a female donor in good health. Each CDR3 is given with its conserved first and last residue. D genes are given only for firm matches. A clone size is listed for some rows: how often the clone was seen (once, few, many), or a class if it is expanded.

D: TRBD2
J: TRBJ2-3
V: TRBV7-2
size: NA
CDR3: CASLSGSWADTQYF
DNA: TGTGCCAGCCTTAGCGGGAGTTGGGCAGATACGCAGTATTTT

D: NA
J: TRBJ2-1
V: TRBV6-2/TRBV6-3
size: NA
CDR3: CASSHSYNEQFF
DNA: TGTGCCAGCAGTCACTCCTACAATGAGCAGTTCTTC

D: TRBD1
J: TRBJ1-1
V: TRBV12-3/TRBV12-4
size: NA
CDR3: CASSLMTGANGDTEAFF
DNA: TGTGCCAGCAGTCTCATGACAGGGGCGAATGGAGACACTGAAGCTTTCTTT

D: NA
J: TRBJ2-3
V: TRBV10-1
size: few
CDR3: CASSETRGGTDTQYF
DNA: TGCGCCAGCAGTGAGACCCGGGGCGGCACAGATACGCAGTATTTT

D: NA
J: TRBJ1-3
V: TRBV18
size: medium-sized
CDR3: CASSPDLNRNTIYF
DNA: TGTGCCAGCTCACCGGACCTTAATAGAAACACCATATATTTT

D: TRBD2
J: TRBJ2-5
V: TRBV6-4
size: NA
CDR3: CASSEKAGGQETQYF
DNA: TGTGCCAGCAGTGAAAAAGCGGGGGGGCAAGAGACCCAGTACTTC

D: NA
J: TRBJ2-5
V: TRBV15
size: NA
CDR3: CATALAPRETQYF
DNA: TGTGCCACCGCGCTGGCTCCTCGAGAGACCCAGTACTTC

D: TRBD1
J: TRBJ2-7
V: TRBV11-2
size: many
CDR3: CASSLGRGDRAYEQYF
DNA: TGTGCCAGCAGCTTAGGTCGGGGAGACAGGGCCTACGAGCAGTACTTC

D: NA
J: TRBJ1-5
V: TRBV6-1
size: many
CDR3: CASSEEILFNQPQHF
DNA: TGTGCCAGCAGTGAGGAGATACTTTTCAATCAGCCCCAGCATTTT

D: TRBD1
J: TRBJ1-2
V: TRBV6-1
size: many
CDR3: CASSEGDRNYGYTF
DNA: TGTGCCAGCAGTGAAGGGGACAGGAACTATGGCTACACCTTC

D: TRBD2
J: TRBJ2-7
V: TRBV6-5
size: many
CDR3: CASSKMGLAGEQYF
DNA: TGTGCCAGCAGTAAGATGGGACTAGCTGGTGAGCAGTACTTC

D: TRBD2
J: TRBJ2-3
V: TRBV20-1
size: NA
CDR3: CSARTSGTDTQYF
DNA: TGCAGTGCTAGGACTAGCGGCACAGATACGCAGTATTTT

D: NA
J: TRBJ2-5
V: TRBV27
size: medium-sized
CDR3: CASSPSGRVKETQYF
DNA: TGTGCCAGCAGTCCGTCCGGCAGGGTTAAAGAGACCCAGTACTTC

D: NA
J: TRBJ2-6
V: TRBV5-4
size: medium-sized
CDR3: CASSLRVSGANVLTF
DNA: TGTGCCAGCAGCTTGCGGGTATCTGGGGCCAACGTCCTGACTTTC

D: NA
J: TRBJ1-5
V: TRBV27
size: NA
CDR3: CASSPRGNQPQHF
DNA: TGTGCCAGCAGTCCCCGAGGCAATCAGCCCCAGCATTTT

D: TRBD1
J: TRBJ1-5
V: TRBV20-1
size: few
CDR3: CSAREGTVNQPQNF
DNA: TGCAGTGCTAGAGAGGGGACAGTAAATCAGCCCCAGAATTTT

D: NA
J: TRBJ2-5
V: TRBV20-1
size: many
CDR3: CSARDVHYAETQYF
DNA: TGCAGTGCTAGAGATGTGCACTACGCAGAGACCCAGTACTTC

D: TRBD2
J: TRBJ2-3
V: TRBV20-1
size: NA
CDR3: CSAPRSGSGSTDTQYF
DNA: TGCAGTGCTCCCCGTTCAGGTAGCGGGAGTACAGATACGCAGTATTTT

D: NA
J: TRBJ2-5
V: TRBV20-1
size: medium-sized
CDR3: CSASEEETQYF
DNA: TGCAGTGCTAGTGAGGAAGAGACCCAGTACTTC

D: NA
J: TRBJ1-2
V: TRBV6-6
size: many
CDR3: CASSLQSVGFNYGYTF
DNA: TGTGCCAGCAGTTTACAATCTGTCGGGTTCAACTATGGCTACACCTTC

D: TRBD2
J: TRBJ2-1
V: TRBV20-1
size: many
CDR3: CSANPSGRRDEQFF
DNA: TGCAGTGCTAACCCTAGCGGGAGGCGGGATGAGCAGTTCTTC

D: TRBD2
J: TRBJ2-7
V: TRBV12-3/TRBV12-4
size: many
CDR3: CASSRAGSGRIFYEQYF
DNA: TGTGCCAGCAGCCGAGCCGGGAGCGGGAGGATCTTCTACGAGCAGTACTTC

D: NA
J: TRBJ2-7
V: TRBV10-3
size: NA
CDR3: CAISGSGTREQYF
DNA: TGTGCCATCAGTGGCTCCGGGACGAGGGAGCAGTACTTC

D: TRBD2
J: TRBJ2-1
V: TRBV20-1
size: NA
CDR3: CSAGGGSSYNEQFF
DNA: TGCAGTGCTGGCGGGGGGAGCTCCTACAATGAGCAGTTCTTC

D: TRBD1
J: TRBJ1-4
V: TRBV19
size: many
CDR3: CASRQQGYNEKLFF
DNA: TGTGCCAGTAGGCAACAGGGGTATAATGAAAAACTGTTTTTT

D: NA
J: TRBJ1-3
V: TRBV29-1
size: NA
CDR3: CSVVRGGSGNTIYF
DNA: TGCAGCGTTGTTAGAGGGGGCTCTGGAAACACCATATATTTT

D: NA
J: TRBJ2-2
V: TRBV5-5
size: medium-sized
CDR3: CASSLRDLGGGELFF
DNA: TGTGCCAGCAGCTTACGGGACCTAGGTGGCGGGGAGCTGTTTTTT

D: NA
J: TRBJ1-4
V: TRBV6-2/TRBV6-3
size: NA
CDR3: CASSLEEMEKLFF
DNA: TGTGCCAGCAGCCTCGAGGAAATGGAAAAACTGTTTTTT

D: NA
J: TRBJ1-2
V: TRBV28
size: NA
CDR3: CASSWGTENYGYTF
DNA: TGTGCCAGCAGTTGGGGGACGGAAAACTATGGCTACACCTTC

D: NA
J: TRBJ2-5
V: TRBV20-1
size: many
CDR3: CSARGSSSETQYF
DNA: TGCAGTGCTAGAGGAAGTTCTTCTGAGACCCAGTACTTC

D: NA
J: TRBJ2-3
V: TRBV20-1
size: few
CDR3: CSALKAARDTQYF
DNA: TGCAGTGCCTTAAAAGCGGCGCGGGATACGCAGTATTTT

D: TRBD2
J: TRBJ2-1
V: TRBV10-1
size: many
CDR3: CASSKQTSGSHNEQFF
DNA: TGCGCCAGCAGTAAGCAGACTAGCGGGAGTCACAATGAGCAGTTCTTC

D: NA
J: TRBJ2-2
V: TRBV5-6
size: NA
CDR3: CASSLDPGIGTGELFF
DNA: TGTGCCAGCAGCTTGGATCCGGGTATCGGCACCGGGGAGCTGTTTTTT

D: TRBD1
J: TRBJ2-7
V: TRBV29-1
size: NA
CDR3: CSVAPGQGSYEQYF
DNA: TGCAGCGTTGCCCCGGGACAGGGGTCCTACGAGCAGTACTTC

D: NA
J: TRBJ1-4
V: TRBV29-1
size: few
CDR3: CSVEGGNEKLFF
DNA: TGCAGCGTAGAAGGGGGGAATGAAAAACTGTTTTTT

D: NA
J: TRBJ2-1
V: TRBV18
size: NA
CDR3: CASSPRPAAYNEQFF
DNA: TGTGCCAGCTCACCCCGGCCCGCGGCCTACAATGAGCAGTTCTTC

D: TRBD1
J: TRBJ2-3
V: TRBV29-1
size: medium-sized
CDR3: CSAGGFSTDTQYF
DNA: TGCAGCGCAGGGGGATTTAGCACAGATACGCAGTATTTT

D: TRBD2
J: TRBJ2-1
V: TRBV7-2
size: few
CDR3: CASSRPPRLAGAPEQFF
DNA: TGTGCCAGCAGCCGCCCACCCCGACTAGCGGGAGCCCCTGAGCAGTTCTTC

D: NA
J: TRBJ2-5
V: TRBV7-9
size: NA
CDR3: CASSLGVKTQYF
DNA: TGTGCCAGCAGCTTAGGGGTGAAGACCCAGTACTTC

D: NA
J: TRBJ1-1
V: TRBV5-1
size: many
CDR3: CASSLLRDTEAFF
DNA: TGCGCCAGCAGCTTGCTACGGGATACTGAAGCTTTCTTT

D: NA
J: TRBJ2-3
V: TRBV29-1
size: few
CDR3: CSGGRISSTDTQYF
DNA: TGCAGCGGTGGGAGAATTTCTAGCACAGATACGCAGTATTTT

D: TRBD1
J: TRBJ1-2
V: TRBV12-3/TRBV12-4
size: NA
CDR3: CASSLALGQGAEYGYTF
DNA: TGTGCCAGCAGTTTAGCGCTAGGTCAGGGGGCGGAGTATGGCTACACCTTC

D: TRBD1
J: TRBJ2-7
V: TRBV29-1
size: many
CDR3: CSVVTGGHEQYF
DNA: TGCAGCGTTGTAACAGGGGGCCACGAGCAGTACTTC

D: TRBD2
J: TRBJ2-5
V: TRBV10-3
size: NA
CDR3: CATGGSATSGIQETQYF
DNA: TGTGCCACCGGAGGCTCGGCAACTAGCGGGATCCAAGAGACCCAGTACTTC

D: NA
J: TRBJ1-5
V: TRBV20-1
size: many
CDR3: CSAATGYSQPQHF
DNA: TGCAGTGCTGCAACAGGGTATAGTCAGCCCCAGCATTTT

D: NA
J: TRBJ2-3
V: TRBV10-3
size: few
CDR3: CAISDRRDTQYF
DNA: TGTGCCATCAGTGATCGGCGAGATACGCAGTATTTT

D: NA
J: TRBJ2-3
V: TRBV29-1
size: NA
CDR3: CSSGDISTDTQYF
DNA: TGCAGCTCTGGCGACATTAGCACAGATACGCAGTATTTT

D: NA
J: TRBJ1-5
V: TRBV27
size: NA
CDR3: CASSIRDGSNQPQHF
DNA: TGTGCCAGCAGTATACGGGACGGCAGCAATCAGCCCCAGCATTTT

D: TRBD2
J: TRBJ2-1
V: TRBV20-1
size: NA
CDR3: CSATPGSSGSAEQFF
DNA: TGCAGTGCTACTCCTGGAAGTAGCGGGAGTGCTGAGCAGTTCTTC

D: NA
J: TRBJ2-7
V: TRBV29-1
size: few
CDR3: CSVEVRAYEQYF
DNA: TGCAGCGTTGAGGTCCGAGCCTACGAGCAGTACTTC

D: NA
J: TRBJ1-2
V: TRBV7-6
size: NA
CDR3: CASSPQGFGYTF
DNA: TGTGCCAGCAGCCCTCAGGGGTTTGGCTACACCTTC

D: NA
J: TRBJ2-1
V: TRBV5-1
size: few
CDR3: CASSSEPGSDEQFF
DNA: TGCGCCAGCAGCTCAGAACCTGGGAGCGATGAGCAGTTCTTC

D: NA
J: TRBJ2-3
V: TRBV6-2/TRBV6-3
size: many
CDR3: CASSYSNNRVRDTQYF
DNA: TGTGCCAGCAGTTACTCGAATAACAGGGTACGAGATACGCAGTATTTT

D: TRBD1
J: TRBJ1-1
V: TRBV6-5
size: few
CDR3: CASSHGNTGAGTEAFF
DNA: TGTGCCAGCAGTCACGGAAACACAGGGGCGGGCACTGAAGCTTTCTTT